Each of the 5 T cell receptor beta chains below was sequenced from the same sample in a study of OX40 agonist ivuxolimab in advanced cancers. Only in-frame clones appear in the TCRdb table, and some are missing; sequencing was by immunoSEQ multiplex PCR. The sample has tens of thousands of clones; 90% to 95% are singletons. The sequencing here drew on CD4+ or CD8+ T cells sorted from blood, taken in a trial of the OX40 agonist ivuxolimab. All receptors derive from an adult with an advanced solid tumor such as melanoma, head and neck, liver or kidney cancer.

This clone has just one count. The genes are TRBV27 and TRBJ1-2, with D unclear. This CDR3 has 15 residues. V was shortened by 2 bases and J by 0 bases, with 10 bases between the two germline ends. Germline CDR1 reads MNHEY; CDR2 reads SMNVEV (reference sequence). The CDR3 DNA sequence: TGTGCCAGCAGTTTAGAGGCCAGTTCTAACTATGGCTACACCTTC. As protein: CASSLEASSNYGYTF.

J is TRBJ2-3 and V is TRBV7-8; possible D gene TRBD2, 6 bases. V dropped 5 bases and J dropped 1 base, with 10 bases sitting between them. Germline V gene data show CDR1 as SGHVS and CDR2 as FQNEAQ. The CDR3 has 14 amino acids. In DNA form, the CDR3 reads TGTGCCAGCAGCCTTGGGACTGGCACAGATACGCAGTATTTT. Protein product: CASSLGTGTDTQYF.

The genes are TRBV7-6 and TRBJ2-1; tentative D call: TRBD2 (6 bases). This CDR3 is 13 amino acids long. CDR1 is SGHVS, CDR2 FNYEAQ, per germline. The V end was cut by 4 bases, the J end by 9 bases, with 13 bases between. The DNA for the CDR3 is TGTGCCAGCAGCTCTGCGGGATCGGTTGAGCAGTTCTTC. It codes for CASSSAGSVEQFF.

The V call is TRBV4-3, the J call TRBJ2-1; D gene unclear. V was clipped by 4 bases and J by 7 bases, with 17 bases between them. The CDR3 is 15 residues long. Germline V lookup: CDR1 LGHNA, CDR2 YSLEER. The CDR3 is CASSLGPTGVNEQFF. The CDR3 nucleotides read TGCGCCAGCAGCCTTGGGCCGACGGGCGTAAATGAGCAGTTCTTC.

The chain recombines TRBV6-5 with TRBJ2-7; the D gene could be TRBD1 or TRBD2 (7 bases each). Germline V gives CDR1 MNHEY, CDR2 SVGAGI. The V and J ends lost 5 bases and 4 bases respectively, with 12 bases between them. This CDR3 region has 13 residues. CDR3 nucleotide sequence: TGTGCCAGCAGTCAGGGGGAGGGGTACGAGCAGTACTTC. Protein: CASSQGEGYEQYF.